The next 25 T cell receptor beta chains were all read from a single sample in a study of Graves' ophthalmopathy and Graves' hyperthyroidism. The TCR beta CDR3 regions underwent amplification from RNA transcripts. HTBI primers served in a first-round RT-PCR, which a second-round multiplex PCR followed. TCRdb independently ran MiXCR on the multiplex PCR reads; one entry per CDR3 protein. The sample yields approximately 150,000 distinct CDR3 sequences, under 45% seen once. Sequencing was performed on peripheral blood. The receptors derive from a man younger than 40 with Graves' ophthalmopathy.

The chain employs TRBV12-3 or TRBV12-4 and TRBJ1-1; D ambiguous. Between the trimmed V and J ends, which lost 7 bases and 2 bases, there was a span of 11 bases. CDR3 length: 13 residues. The CDR3 region has the DNA TGTGCCAGCACCCCCGTAGAAAACACTGAAGCTTTCTTT. Encoded protein: CASTPVENTEAFF.

This rearrangement joins TRBV6-1 to TRBJ1-1; D is unresolved. CDR1 is MNHNS and CDR2 is SASEGT in the germline V gene. Trimming removed 10 bases at V and 3 bases at J, with 3 bases between. CDR3 size: 9 residues. CDR3 in amino acids: CATHTEAFF. CDR3 sequence (DNA): TGTGCCACGCACACTGAAGCTTTCTTT.

Many counts were recorded for this clonotype. The chain uses TRBV6-2 or TRBV6-3 and TRBJ1-5; D gene ambiguous. The CDR3 is made up of 14 amino acids. The germline V and J ends were trimmed by 2 bases and 7 bases, with 12 bases remaining between them. Per the germline V gene, CDR1 is MNHEY and CDR2 is SVGEGT. The CDR3 DNA sequence: TGTGCCAGCAGTTACGAACGGACTGCCCAGCCCCAGCATTTT. Translated, it gives CASSYERTAQPQHF.

This clonotype was counted at least ten times. The genes are TRBV3-1 and TRBJ2-7; 9 nucleotides line up with TRBD1. The CDR3 covers 16 residues. The V segment lost 4 bases and the J segment 3 bases; nucleotides outside the gene matches: 10. Germline assignment: CDR1 LGHDT and CDR2 YNNKEL (reference sequence). CDR3 nucleotides: TGTGCCAGCAGCCCCGCTCTCGGGACAGGGAACTACGAGCAGTACTTC. Amino acids: CASSPALGTGNYEQYF.

The sample holds many counts of this clonotype. This chain connects TRBV12-3 or TRBV12-4 to TRBJ2-7; D not resolved. V was pared by 2 bases and J by 3 bases, with 14 bases between. This CDR3 is 15 amino acids long. The CDR3, as DNA: TGTGCCAGCAGTTTATCTCCTGAGAGGCACTACGAGCAGTACTTC. This gives the protein CASSLSPERHYEQYF.

This chain links TRBV11-2 with TRBJ2-5; D is uncertain. CDR3 length: 13 amino acids. Trimming left V 3 bases short and J 5 bases short, with 10 bases between. Germline V gene data show CDR1 as SGHAT and CDR2 as FQNNGV. CDR3 sequence (DNA): TGTGCCAGCAGCTTGCTTCATGGGGAGACCCAGTACTTC. It translates to CASSLLHGETQYF.

This clonotype was found many times. V is TRBV29-1 and J is TRBJ2-5; the D gene is possibly TRBD1 (6 bases). The CDR3 spans 14 residues. V was cut by 5 bases and J by 3 bases, with 16 bases left in between. Germline V gene lookup returns CDR1 SQVTM and CDR2 ANQGSEA. CDR3 DNA sequence: TGCAGCGTTACGAGCTGGGACACCAAAGAGACCCAGTACTTC. It encodes CSVTSWDTKETQYF.

At least ten counts were recorded for this clonotype. CDR3 loop: CASSYAQGTMNTEAFF. The DNA of the CDR3 is TGTGCCAGCAGTTACGCCCAGGGCACTATGAACACTGAAGCTTTCTTT. The J gene is TRBJ1-1, the V gene TRBV6-2 or TRBV6-3, with a weak D call TRBD1 (5 bases). The CDR3 is 16 amino acids. Germline lookup yields CDR1 MNHEY and CDR2 SVGEGT. V was clipped by 2 bases and J by 0 bases, with 13 bases between them.

There are many counts of this clonotype. The chain couples TRBV6-2 or TRBV6-3 to TRBJ2-7; D is possibly TRBD1 or TRBD2 (6 bases each). V was shortened by 2 bases and J by 7 bases, with 21 bases between the two germline ends. The CDR3 extends over 16 amino acids. The germline gives CDR1 MNHEY, CDR2 SVGEGT. CDR3 residues: CASSYVGGLLPGEQYF. The CDR3 DNA sequence: TGTGCCAGCAGTTACGTCGGGGGCCTTTTACCGGGGGAGCAGTACTTC.

This clonotype has more than one count but fewer than ten. The CDR3 DNA is TGTGCCAGCAGCCAGGGACCCCCGCGGCCCCACGAGCAGTACTTC. The encoded protein is CASSQGPPRPHEQYF. V usage is TRBV12-3 or TRBV12-4 and J usage is TRBJ2-7; D may match TRBD1 or TRBD2 (5 bases each). This CDR3 contains 15 residues. V gave up 6 bases and J gave up 5 bases, with 20 bases separating them.

Notes on this clonotype: A much larger clone lies a single base off, so this may be a read error. The chain links TRBV11-2 to TRBJ2-7, with TRBD1 matching 8 bases. The CDR3 runs to 13 residues. Trimming at V came to 1 base and at J to 6 bases, leaving 2 bases not matched to a gene. Germline assignment: CDR1 SGHAT and CDR2 FQNNGV. The CDR3, as DNA: TGTGCCAGCAGCTTAGGGACAGGGACCGAGCAGTACTTC. Its protein product is CASSLGTGTEQYF.

This chain joins TRBV12-3 or TRBV12-4 and TRBJ1-2, with D maybe TRBD1 (5 bases). This CDR3 spans 15 amino acids. V was cut by 5 bases and J by 5 bases, with 18 bases left in between. Here the CDR3 DNA reads TGTGCCAGCAGTCAAAGACAGTTGGGAGGGTATGGCTACACCTTC. It translates to CASSQRQLGGYGYTF.

The chain has TRBV6-2 or TRBV6-3 and TRBJ2-4; 15 bases map to TRBD2. Per the germline V gene, CDR1 is MNHEY and CDR2 is SVGEGT. The CDR3 is 18 residues long. V lost 1 base to trimming and J lost 4 bases; unmatched junction nucleotides: 5. This CDR3 reads CASSYLGLAGGQKNIQYF. As DNA, the CDR3 is TGTGCCAGCAGTTACTTGGGACTAGCGGGAGGTCAAAAAAACATTCAGTACTTC.

The chain is built from TRBV27 and TRBJ2-7; 7 bases line up with TRBD1. V was pared by 3 bases and J by 6 bases, with 5 bases of the junction left unmatched. CDR1 is MNHEY, CDR2 SMNVEV, per germline (reference sequence). The CDR3 runs to 13 residues. For the CDR3, the DNA is TGTGCCAGCAGTTTCAGACAGGGTGGCGAGCAGTACTTC. It translates to CASSFRQGGEQYF.

This chain links TRBV28 with TRBJ1-6; 8 bases agree with TRBD1. V shed 9 bases, J shed 6 bases, and the junction held 4 bases outside the gene matches. Germline V gene data show CDR1 as MDHEN and CDR2 as SYDVKM. CDR3 length: 13 amino acids. The CDR3 DNA reads as TGTGCCAGTGGACAGGGCCTTAATTCACCCCTCCACTTT. Amino acids: CASGQGLNSPLHF.

This clonotype was detected a few times. This sequence joins TRBV29-1 and TRBJ2-7; D is uncertain. This CDR3 comprises 11 residues. Germline CDR1 reads SQVTM; CDR2 reads ANQGSEA. The ends were cut back, 1 base at V and 3 bases at J, with 4 bases in the middle. CDR3 DNA: TGCAGCGTTGAAGGCAGCTACGAGCAGTACTTC. As protein: CSVEGSYEQYF.

This clonotype was seen at least ten times. Germline is not matched at one junction end, which may reflect a read error. The gene calls are TRBV5-6 and TRBJ2-7, with D perhaps assigned TRBD1 or TRBD2 (5 bases each). The CDR3 sequence is 14 residues long. Germline CDR1 reads SGHDT; CDR2 reads YYEEEE. CDR3 sequence (DNA): TGTGCCAGCACCTTGGGGACGGGCCACTACGAGCAGTACTTC. This sequence encodes CASTLGTGHYEQYF.

This clonotype was observed many times. V usage is TRBV7-9 and J usage is TRBJ2-7; D not resolved. Per the germline V gene, CDR1 is SEHNR and CDR2 is FQNEAQ (reference sequence). The CDR3 is made up of 13 amino acids. The V and J ends lost 5 bases and 2 bases respectively, with 10 bases between them. The CDR3 loop is CASSPDTAYEQYF. The CDR3 DNA reads as TGTGCCAGCAGCCCCGACACAGCCTACGAGCAGTACTTC.

The V call is TRBV20-1, the J call TRBJ1-5, with D unclear. Between the trimmed V and J ends, which lost 0 bases and 0 bases, there was a span of 9 bases. The CDR3 is made up of 15 amino acids. Per the germline V gene, CDR1 is DFQATT and CDR2 is SNEGSKA (reference sequence). The chain's CDR3 is CSARDFTVSNQPQHF. The CDR3 DNA reads TGCAGTGCTAGAGATTTTACGGTTAGCAATCAGCCCCAGCATTTT.

The V call is TRBV7-6, the J call TRBJ1-2; D is perhaps TRBD1 (5 bases). The CDR3 loop spans 15 amino acids. Trimming removed 5 bases at V and 4 bases at J, with 17 bases between. CDR1 is SGHVS and CDR2 is FNYEAQ in the germline V gene. The CDR3 DNA reads as TGTGCCAGCAGCCCCTGGGGTGGGGGAGGCTATGGCTACACCTTC. It codes for CASSPWGGGGYGYTF.

This chain connects TRBV6-1 to TRBJ1-5, with TRBD1 matching 9 bases. The CDR3 has 13 residues. V lost 6 bases to trimming and J lost 7 bases; unmatched junction nucleotides: 4. Looked up from germline, CDR1 is MNHNS and CDR2 is SASEGT. The CDR3 reads CASSRGQGQPQHF. In nucleotides, the CDR3 is TGTGCCAGCAGCAGGGGACAGGGCCAGCCCCAGCATTTT.

This chain uses TRBV9 with TRBJ1-3; D remains ambiguous. V lost 3 bases, J lost 0 bases, and 13 bases lay in between. The CDR3 loop spans 16 amino acids. Per the germline V gene, CDR1 is SGDLS and CDR2 is YYNGEE. Here the CDR3 DNA reads TGTGCCAGCAGCGAGGCAAGTGCTCACTCTGGAAACACCATATATTTT. Translation: CASSEASAHSGNTIYF.

The genes are TRBV20-1 and TRBJ2-7; weak D call: TRBD2 (7 bases). CDR3 length: 14 amino acids. V was pared by 1 base and J by 5 bases, with 15 bases between. CDR1 is DFQATT, CDR2 SNEGSKA, per germline (reference sequence). CDR3 amino acids: CSARVDLGGDEQYF. The CDR3 region has the DNA TGCAGTGCTAGAGTCGATCTAGGGGGGGACGAGCAGTACTTC.

The rearrangement joins TRBV10-3 to TRBJ2-6, with D uncertain. CDR1 and CDR2 from the germline V gene are ENHRY and SYGVKD. This CDR3 region has 17 residues. V lost 0 bases, J lost 1 base, and 10 bases lay in between. The CDR3 nucleotides read TGTGCCATCAGTGAGTCCTCAGTTGGGTCTGGGGCCAACGTCCTGACTTTC. Amino acids: CAISESSVGSGANVLTF.

This clonotype was seen many times. The chain is built from TRBV30 and TRBJ2-7, with 10 bases aligning to TRBD2. Germline lookup yields CDR1 GTSNPN and CDR2 SVGIG (reference sequence). This CDR3 spans 13 amino acids. Trimming took 0 bases from V and 7 from J; bases not matched to a gene: 3. The CDR3 region is CAWSVLAGAEQYF. The CDR3 region has the DNA TGTGCCTGGAGTGTTCTAGCGGGAGCTGAGCAGTACTTC.